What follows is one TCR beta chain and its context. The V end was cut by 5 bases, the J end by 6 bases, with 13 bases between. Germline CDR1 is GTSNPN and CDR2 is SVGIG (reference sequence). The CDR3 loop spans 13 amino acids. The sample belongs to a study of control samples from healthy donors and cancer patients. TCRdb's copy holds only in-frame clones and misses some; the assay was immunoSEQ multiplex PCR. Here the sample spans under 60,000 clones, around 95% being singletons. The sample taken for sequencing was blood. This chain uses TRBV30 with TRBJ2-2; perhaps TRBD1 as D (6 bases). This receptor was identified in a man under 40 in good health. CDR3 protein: CAWFTGNAGELFF. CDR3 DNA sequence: TGTGCCTGGTTCACAGGGAATGCCGGGGAGCTGTTTTTT. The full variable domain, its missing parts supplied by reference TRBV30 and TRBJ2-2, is SQTIHQWPATLVQPVGSPLSLECTVEGTSNPNLYWYRQAAGRGLQLLFYSVGIGQISSEVPQNLSASRPQDRQFILSSKKLLLSDSGFYLCAWFTGNAGELFFGEGSRLTVL.